The sequence of this TCR beta chain was determined in a study of T-cell memory formation after mild COVID-19. Study outcomes and limitations: Mainly in CM and EM were contracting CD4+ clones; CD8+ were in EMRA. Prior to infection, memory already included some responding clones, suggesting cross-reactive memory joined.

Turning to this clonotype: Its antigen is not identified. The junction departs from the called germline gene at one end, perhaps through a read error.

5'RACE with constant-segment primers built TCRalpha and TCRbeta cDNA libraries with UMIs. TCRdb ran MiXCR on the 5' RACE reads and lists one entry per CDR3 protein. The table lists roughly 190,000 distinct CDR3 sequences, roughly 30% of them singletons, with over 10% in the top ten. The receptor was isolated from an adult woman who had mild COVID-19 (a few samples of this study predate the infection). Cell type and time point are not known. The source material was PBMCs or a T cell subset sorted from them (not recorded which).

The CDR3 DNA is TGTGCCAGCAGCCTAGCGTTCCAAGAGACCCAGTACTTC. Translation: CASSLAFQETQYF. The genes are TRBV7-2 and TRBJ2-5; the D gene is possibly TRBD2 (6 bases). The CDR3 loop spans 13 amino acids. Germline V gene lookup returns CDR1 SGHTA and CDR2 FQGNSA.